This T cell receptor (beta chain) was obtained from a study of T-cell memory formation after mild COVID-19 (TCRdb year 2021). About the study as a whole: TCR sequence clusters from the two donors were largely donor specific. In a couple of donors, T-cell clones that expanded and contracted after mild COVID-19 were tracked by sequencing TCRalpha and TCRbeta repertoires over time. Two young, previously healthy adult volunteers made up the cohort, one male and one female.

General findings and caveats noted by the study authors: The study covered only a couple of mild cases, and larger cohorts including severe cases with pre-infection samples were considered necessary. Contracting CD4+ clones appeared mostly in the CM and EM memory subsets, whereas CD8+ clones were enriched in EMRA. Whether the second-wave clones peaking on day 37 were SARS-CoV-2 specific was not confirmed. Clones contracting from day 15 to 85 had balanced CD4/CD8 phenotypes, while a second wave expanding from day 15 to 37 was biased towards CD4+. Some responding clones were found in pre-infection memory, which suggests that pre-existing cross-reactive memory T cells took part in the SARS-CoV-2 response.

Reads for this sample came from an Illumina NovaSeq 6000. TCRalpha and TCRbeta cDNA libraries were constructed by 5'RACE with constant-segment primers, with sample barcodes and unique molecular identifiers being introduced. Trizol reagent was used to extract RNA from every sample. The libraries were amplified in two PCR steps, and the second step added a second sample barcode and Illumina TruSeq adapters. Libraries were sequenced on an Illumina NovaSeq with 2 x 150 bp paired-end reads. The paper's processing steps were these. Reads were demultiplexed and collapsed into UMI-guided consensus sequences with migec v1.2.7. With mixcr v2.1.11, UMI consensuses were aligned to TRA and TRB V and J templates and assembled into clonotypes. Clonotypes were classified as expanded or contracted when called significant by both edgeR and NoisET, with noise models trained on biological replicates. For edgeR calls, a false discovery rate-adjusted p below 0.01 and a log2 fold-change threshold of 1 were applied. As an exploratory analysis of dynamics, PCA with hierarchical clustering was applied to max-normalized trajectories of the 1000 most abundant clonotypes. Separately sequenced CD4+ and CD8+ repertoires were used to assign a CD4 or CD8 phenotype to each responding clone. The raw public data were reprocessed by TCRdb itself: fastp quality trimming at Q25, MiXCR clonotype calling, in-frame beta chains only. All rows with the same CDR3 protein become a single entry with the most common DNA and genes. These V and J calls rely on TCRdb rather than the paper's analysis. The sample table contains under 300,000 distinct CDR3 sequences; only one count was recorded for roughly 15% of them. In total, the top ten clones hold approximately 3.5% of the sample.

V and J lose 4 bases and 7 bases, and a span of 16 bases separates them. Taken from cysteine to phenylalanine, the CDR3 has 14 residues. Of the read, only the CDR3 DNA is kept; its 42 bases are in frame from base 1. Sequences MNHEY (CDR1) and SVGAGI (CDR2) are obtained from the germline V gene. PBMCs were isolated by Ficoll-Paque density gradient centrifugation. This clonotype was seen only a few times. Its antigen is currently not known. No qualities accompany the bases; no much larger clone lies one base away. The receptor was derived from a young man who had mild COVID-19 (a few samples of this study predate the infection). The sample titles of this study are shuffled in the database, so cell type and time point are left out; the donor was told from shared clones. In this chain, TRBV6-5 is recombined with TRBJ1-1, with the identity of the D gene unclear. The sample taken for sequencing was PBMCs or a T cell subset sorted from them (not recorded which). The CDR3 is CASSWIGGEVEAFF. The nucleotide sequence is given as TGTGCCAGCAGTTGGATAGGTGGGGAGGTTGAAGCTTTCTTT.